This passage covers 9 T cell receptor beta chains from one sample sequenced in a study of graft-versus-host responses after intestinal transplantation. Some clones are missing from TCRdb's copy, which holds only in-frame ones; the method was immunoSEQ multiplex PCR. The sample shows tens of thousands of clones, approximately 94% of them seen only once. Antigen specificity for these receptors is unknown. The sample here was unstimulated CD4+ T cells sorted from spleen or lymph node cells, taken before transplant. The receptors were gathered from a human donor who was the organ donor for an intestinal transplant.

V gene TRBV2 combines with J gene TRBJ2-2, with 9 bases fitting TRBD1. V lost 8 bases, J lost 4 bases, and 8 bases stayed unmatched. Looked up from germline, CDR1 is SNHLY and CDR2 is FYNNEI. The CDR3 length is 15 residues. Here the CDR3 reads CASGGQGSPTGELFF. The CDR3 coding sequence is TGTGCCAGCGGGGGACAGGGATCCCCCACCGGGGAGCTGTTTTTT.

The chain carries TRBV19 and TRBJ1-1, with a possible D match to TRBD1 (5 bases). Trimming took 8 bases from V and 0 from J, leaving 13 bases between them. Germline loops: CDR1 LNHDA, CDR2 SQIVND (reference sequence). This CDR3 is built from 14 residues. This CDR3 reads CASCSTGMNTEAFF. The CDR3 DNA reads TGTGCCAGTTGTAGTACAGGCATGAACACTGAAGCTTTCTTT.

The chain recombines TRBV5-1 with TRBJ2-5, with 9 bases matching TRBD2. Germline CDR1 and CDR2: SGHRS and YFSETQ. J gave up 6 bases and V 4 bases, and 7 bases lay outside the gene matches. The CDR3 extends over 14 amino acids. The CDR3, as DNA: TGCGCCAGCAGCCCGGGACTAGCCCCTAAGACCCAGTACTTC. Encoded protein: CASSPGLAPKTQYF.

CDR3 in amino acids: CASSVGRANEQYF. CDR3 coding DNA: TGCGCCAGCAGCGTTGGTCGGGCCAACGAGCAGTACTTC. The gene calls are TRBV5-1 and TRBJ2-7; no clear D gene. CDR3 length: 13 amino acids. Germline CDR1 SGHRS, CDR2 YFSETQ. V was pared by 4 bases and J by 5 bases, with 13 bases between.

The chain couples TRBV28 to TRBJ2-5; D assignment may be TRBD1 or TRBD2 (5 bases each). Germline V gene sequence: CDR1 MDHEN, CDR2 SYDVKM. The CDR3 has 16 residues. Trimming removed 7 bases from V and 0 bases from J, with 18 bases in between. CDR3 sequence: CASTTWVGPYQETQYF. DNA for the CDR3: TGTGCCAGCACCACCTGGGTGGGACCGTACCAAGAGACCCAGTACTTC.

The V gene is TRBV6-1, the J gene TRBJ2-3; 8 nucleotides match TRBD2. Per the germline V gene, CDR1 is MNHNS and CDR2 is SASEGT. The CDR3 has 15 residues. V lost 8 bases and J lost 3; bases outside the gene matches: 10. For the CDR3, the DNA is TGTGCCAGCGAAACAAGCGGGGGTTCGACAGATACGCAGTATTTT. It translates to CASETSGGSTDTQYF.

This clone came up a few times. This rearrangement joins TRBV9 to TRBJ2-3; 15 bases are a match to TRBD2. V was clipped by 3 bases and J by 4 bases; unmatched bases: 9. Germline V gives CDR1 SGDLS, CDR2 YYNGEE. The CDR3 sequence is 18 residues long. This CDR3 is CASSAEGGLAGGPDTQYF. In nucleotides, the CDR3 is TGTGCCAGCAGCGCCGAGGGAGGACTAGCGGGGGGGCCAGATACGCAGTATTTT.

This clone was seen only a few times. The chain has TRBV4-2 and TRBJ2-3, with 8 bases identical to TRBD2. Trimming took 0 bases from V and 5 from J; bases not matched to a gene: 7. The CDR3 contains 16 residues. Germline lookup yields CDR1 LGHNA and CDR2 YNFKEQ. CDR3 region: CASSQDRRGAKDTQYF. Written as DNA, the CDR3 is TGTGCCAGCAGCCAAGATCGGCGGGGGGCTAAAGATACGCAGTATTTT.

The chain links TRBV6-1 to TRBJ2-7, with D unresolved. The germline V gene has CDR1 MNHNS and CDR2 SASEGT. The CDR3 extends over 11 amino acids. Trimming took 6 bases from V and 3 from J, leaving 6 bases between them. CDR3 sequence (DNA): TGTGCCAGCAGCCAGAGCTACGAGCAGTACTTC. It yields the protein CASSQSYEQYF.